These 20 T cell receptor beta chains were all obtained from the same sample, sequenced in a study of CD8+ T cells in alopecia areata. The sample's treatment: oral pan-JAK inhibitor, 5-10 mg twice daily. TCR sequencing used cDNA made by reverse transcription of extracted RNA. Measured with immunoSEQ multiplex PCR; TCRdb has only the in-frame clones, and not every one. The repertoire holds about 200,000 clones, with more than 30% as singletons. The material sequenced was CD4+ T cells sorted from blood, taken at approximately week 34, from a patient treated with tofacitinib. The receptors were gathered from a human donor with alopecia areata.

This clone was seen a handful of times. J is TRBJ2-1 and V is TRBV4-1; the D is unclear. Trimming left V 2 bases short and J 7 bases short, with 6 bases between. Germline assignment: CDR1 MGHRA and CDR2 YSYEKL. The CDR3 sequence is 12 residues long. CDR3 nucleotide sequence: TGCGCCAGCAGCCAAAGGAATAATGAGCAGTTCTTC. Its translation is CASSQRNNEQFF.

The chain links TRBV11-2 to TRBJ2-1, with D uncertain. Germline values: CDR1 SGHAT, CDR2 FQNNGV. The V and J ends lost 0 bases and 10 bases respectively, with 19 bases between them. The CDR3 has 16 residues. The CDR3 is CASSLDPPVSAFEQFF. The DNA for the CDR3 is TGTGCCAGCAGCTTAGATCCGCCAGTCTCCGCTTTCGAGCAGTTCTTC.

This clone has more than one count but fewer than ten. The chain employs TRBV11-2 and TRBJ2-3; 7 bases map to TRBD2. The trim removed 5 bases at V and 6 bases at J, leaving 17 bases unmatched. The V gene's germline CDR1 is SGHAT and CDR2 FQNNGV. CDR3 length: 17 residues. Here the CDR3 DNA reads TGTGCCAGCAGCATCTCCTATACTAGTGCGGGAGAGGATACGCAGTATTTT. Translated: CASSISYTSAGEDTQYF.

Of note for this clone: One end of the junction varies from germline; a read error may be responsible. The V call is TRBV9, the J call TRBJ2-3; TRBD2 matches 9 bases. The CDR3 totals 14 residues. The germline V gene encodes CDR1 SGDLS and CDR2 YYNGEE. The CDR3 bases are TGTGCCAGCAGCATGCTCGGGGGCGGGAGGGAGGTGAATTTT. Protein sequence: CASSMLGGGREVNF.

This clone has only a few counts. The V and J genes are TRBV15 and TRBJ1-5; 10 positions agree with TRBD1. V was pared by 5 bases and J by 7 bases, with 2 bases of the junction left unmatched. The CDR3 extends over 13 amino acids. Per the germline V gene, CDR1 is LNHNV and CDR2 is YYDKDF (reference sequence). In nucleotides, the CDR3 is TGTGCCACCAGCGGGACAGGGGAGCAGCCCCAGCATTTT. Residues: CATSGTGEQPQHF. Complete variable domain (other parts from reference TRBV15 and TRBJ1-5): DAMVIQNPRYQVTQFGKPVTLSCSQTLNHNVMYWYQQKSSQAPKLLFHYYDKDFNNEADTPDNFQSRRPNTSFCFLDIRSPGLGDTAMYLCATSGTGEQPQHFGDGTRLSIL.

The chain couples TRBV29-1 to TRBJ1-2, with a tentative D call TRBD1 (5 bases). Germline assignment: CDR1 SQVTM and CDR2 ANQGSEA. This CDR3 has 11 residues. The DNA of the CDR3 is TGCACCATACACCAGGGCTATGGCTACACCTTC. Its translation: CTIHQGYGYTF.

This clone was seen a handful of times. The chain recombines TRBV19 with TRBJ2-1; 9 bases match TRBD1. CDR3 length: 14 residues. J lost 13 bases, V lost 6 bases, and 13 bases had no gene match. Per germline, CDR1 LNHDA and CDR2 SQIVND (reference sequence). The CDR3 is CASRPRTGESEQFF. The CDR3, as DNA: TGTGCCAGTAGGCCCAGGACAGGGGAGAGTGAACAGTTCTTC.

The chain joins TRBV7-9 to TRBJ1-2, with D possibly matching TRBD1 (5 bases). Trimming cost V 1 base and J 7 bases, with 7 bases left between them. Per the germline V gene, CDR1 is SEHNR and CDR2 is FQNEAQ (reference sequence). CDR3 length: 12 amino acids. For the CDR3, the DNA is TGTGCCAGCAGCTTAGAGGGGCTTGGCTACACCTTC. Its protein is CASSLEGLGYTF. The full variable domain, completed using reference TRBV7-9 and TRBJ1-2, is DTGVSQNPRHKITKRGQNVTFRCDPISEHNRLYWYRQTLGQGPEFLTYFQNEAQLEKSRLLSDRFSAERPKGSFSTLEIQRTEQGDSAMYLCASSLEGLGYTFGSGTRLTVV.

This clone has more than one count but fewer than ten. The gene calls are TRBV6-5 and TRBJ2-7, with D maybe TRBD1 (5 bases). Trimming cost V 0 bases and J 3 bases, with 9 bases left between them. Looked up from germline, CDR1 is MNHEY and CDR2 is SVGAGI. The CDR3 length is 14 residues. CDR3 in amino acids: CASSYSRTHYEQYF. The CDR3 nucleotides are TGTGCCAGCAGTTACTCGAGGACACACTACGAGCAGTACTTC.

The rearrangement uses TRBV4-1 and TRBJ2-2; the D is unclear. This CDR3 comprises 13 residues. Trimming took 5 bases from V and 8 from J, leaving 12 bases between them. CDR1 and CDR2 (germline): MGHRA, YSYEKL. This CDR3 is CASSAHFPGELFF. Written as DNA, the CDR3 is TGCGCCAGCAGCGCTCATTTTCCGGGGGAGCTGTTTTTT.

This clone appeared a few times. This chain connects TRBV30 to TRBJ1-2, with D possibly matching TRBD1 (6 bases). The germline V gene has CDR1 GTSNPN and CDR2 SVGIG (reference sequence). CDR3 length: 12 amino acids. V gave up 1 base and J gave up 8 bases, with 11 bases separating them. CDR3 nucleotide sequence: TGTGCCTGGAGTGCACAGGGATTCGGCTACACCTTC. It translates to CAWSAQGFGYTF.

In this sample, this clone turned up a few times. This chain uses TRBV11-2 with TRBJ1-2; D is ambiguous. V lost 1 base and J 8 bases, leaving 8 bases between the germline ends. Per germline, CDR1 SGHAT and CDR2 FQNNGV. The CDR3 contains 12 residues. This CDR3 is CASSLGTAGYTF. DNA of the CDR3: TGTGCCAGCAGCTTAGGGACGGCGGGCTACACCTTC.

The chain carries TRBV6-5 and TRBJ2-4; 10 bases are a match to TRBD1. After removal of 2 bases from V and 2 bases from J, the junction contained 0 bases not matched to a gene. Germline loops: CDR1 MNHEY, CDR2 SVGAGI. The CDR3 length is 15 residues. The CDR3 coding sequence is TGTGCCAGCAGTTACGACAGGGGGCCCAAAAACATTCAGTACTTC. Translation gives CASSYDRGPKNIQYF.

This sequence joins TRBV7-2 and TRBJ2-3; D not certain. Germline V CDR1 and CDR2: SGHTA, FQGNSA. CDR3 size: 14 residues. Trimming took off 4 bases at V and 1 base at J, with 9 bases between the two ends. The chain's CDR3 is CASSSRYRTDTQYF. In nucleotides, the CDR3 is TGTGCCAGCAGCTCCCGATACCGCACAGATACGCAGTATTTT.

This clone was seen only a few times. V gene TRBV6-1 combines with J gene TRBJ2-1, with D possibly being TRBD2 (6 bases). With 3 bases removed from V and 4 bases from J, the gap between germline ends came to 13 bases. Germline-derived CDR1 and CDR2 are MNHNS and SASEGT. CDR3 size: 15 residues. As DNA, the CDR3 is TGTGCCAGCAGTGACCAGACTAGGCCGTACAATGAGCAGTTCTTC. It translates to CASSDQTRPYNEQFF.

This clone was seen a few times. This chain uses TRBV9 with TRBJ2-5; 7 bases are a match to TRBD2. V gave up 0 bases and J gave up 3 bases; unmatched junction bases: 14. The CDR3 is 18 residues long. Germline V gene lookup returns CDR1 SGDLS and CDR2 YYNGEE. The CDR3 DNA reads as TGTGCCAGCAGCGTAGAGGGGTACGCAGCGGGATCAAAAGAGACCCAGTACTTC. This codes for CASSVEGYAAGSKETQYF.

The chain links TRBV6-1 to TRBJ1-4; no clear D gene. This CDR3 contains 20 residues. Trimming shortened V by 1 base and J by 5 bases, and 26 bases separated the two germline ends. Germline V lookup: CDR1 MNHNS, CDR2 SASEGT. Written as DNA, the CDR3 is TGTGCCAGCAGTGAAGTTCGACTCCGAGGGCACCAAGGAAGGAATGAAAAACTGTTTTTT. It specifies CASSEVRLRGHQGRNEKLFF.

Turning to this clone: Other DNA sequences of this sample code for an identical CDR3. CDR3 sequence: CASSPPGRNEQFF. The CDR3 DNA reads TGTGCCAGCTCACCACCTGGGAGGAATGAGCAGTTCTTC. V gene TRBV18 combines with J gene TRBJ2-1; possible D gene TRBD2, 6 bases. The germline V and J ends were trimmed by 0 bases and 7 bases, with 7 bases remaining between them. The CDR3 sequence is 13 residues long. Looked up from germline, CDR1 is KGHSH and CDR2 is LQKENI.

The V gene is TRBV5-1, the J gene TRBJ2-1; D not resolved. V lost 3 bases, J lost 0 bases, and 13 bases lay in between. This CDR3 has 16 residues. Germline V gene lookup returns CDR1 SGHRS and CDR2 YFSETQ. CDR3 coding DNA: TGCGCCAGCAGCTATTACAGCGATTCCTCCTACAATGAGCAGTTCTTC. Protein: CASSYYSDSSYNEQFF.

This clone was seen repeatedly, ten times or more. This sequence joins TRBV23-1 and TRBJ2-1; D is uncertain. TRBV23-1 has ORF status, its function being uncertain. The CDR3 length is 16 residues. V gave up 2 bases and J gave up 2 bases, with 13 bases separating them. The CDR3 region has the DNA TGCGCCAGCAGTCAAATTCGGTGTTCCCCCTACAATGAGCAGTTCTTC. Amino acid sequence: CASSQIRCSPYNEQFF.